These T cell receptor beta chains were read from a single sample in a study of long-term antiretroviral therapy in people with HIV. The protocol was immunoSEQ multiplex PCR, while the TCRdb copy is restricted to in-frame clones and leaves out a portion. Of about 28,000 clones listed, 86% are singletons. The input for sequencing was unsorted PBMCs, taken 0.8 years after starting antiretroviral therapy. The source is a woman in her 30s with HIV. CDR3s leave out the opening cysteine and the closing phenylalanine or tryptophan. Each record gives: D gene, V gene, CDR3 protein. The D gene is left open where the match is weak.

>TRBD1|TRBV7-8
ASSTRVGQGKSGYT
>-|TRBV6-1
ASSEVRGNTEAF
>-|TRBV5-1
ASSLPASGANVLT
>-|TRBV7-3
ASSLVAGSPLH
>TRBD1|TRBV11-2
ASSLGTGGQNEQF
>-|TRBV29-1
SVRYTGELF
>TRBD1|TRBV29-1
SVEIPRGSIYEQY
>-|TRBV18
ASSPSGQPQH
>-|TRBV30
AGHREGEAF
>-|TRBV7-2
ASSLVLSVGSSYNEQF
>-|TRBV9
ASSVGSHGWGYT
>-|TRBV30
AWTPNQRYGYT
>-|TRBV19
ASSIALNTEAF
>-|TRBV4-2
ASSQRVLEATDTQY
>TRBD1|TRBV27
ASRPGQGNTEAF
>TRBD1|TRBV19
ASSATGVDYGYT
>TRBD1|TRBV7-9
ASSPGTGGKDNSPLH
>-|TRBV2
ASMTENTGELF
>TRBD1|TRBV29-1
SVVEGGGQPQH
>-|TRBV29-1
SVEEAANAIY
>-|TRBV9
ASSVGGTGELF
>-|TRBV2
ASSELGAGYTIY